The 32 T cell receptor beta chains presented below share a single source sample, sequenced in a study of T cells in localized non-small cell lung cancer. Some clones are missing from TCRdb's copy, which holds only in-frame ones; the method was immunoSEQ multiplex PCR. This sample has about 1,400 clones; under 30% occur once, and the top ten carry more than 9.5%. The source material was lung tumor tissue, sampled before any cancer treatment. Source of these receptors: a man aged 40 to 75 with stage I squamous cell lung carcinoma.

The chain joins TRBV11-3 to TRBJ1-4, with D possibly TRBD1 on 5 matching bases. CDR1 is SGHNT and CDR2 is YENEEA in the germline V gene. The V end lost 5 bases, the J end lost 5 bases, and 18 bases lay between the germline ends. This CDR3 has 16 amino acids. The CDR3 sequence is CASSRILTDNNEKLFF. In DNA form, the CDR3 reads TGTGCCAGCAGCCGTATACTGACAGACAACAATGAAAAACTGTTTTTT.

V is TRBV19 and J is TRBJ1-4, with 9 bases fitting TRBD1. Losses at the gene ends were 4 bases for V and 0 bases for J; bases not matched to a gene: 6. Germline V gene lookup returns CDR1 LNHDA and CDR2 SQIVND (reference sequence). The CDR3 spans 17 residues. This CDR3 is CASSRNRQGATNEKLFF. The CDR3 coding sequence is TGTGCCAGTAGTAGGAATCGACAGGGGGCAACTAATGAAAAACTGTTTTTT.

DNA of the CDR3: TGTGCCGTCACAGGGGGCTCGAACACTGAAGCTTTCTTT. Protein sequence: CAVTGGSNTEAFF. The rearrangement joins TRBV6-8 to TRBJ1-1, with TRBD1 matching 9 bases. The CDR3 is 13 amino acids. Germline V gene lookup returns CDR1 MNHGY and CDR2 SAAAGT. The J segment lost 1 base and the V segment lost 11 bases, leaving 5 bases of the junction unmatched.

This clone turned up a few times. The genes are TRBV23-1 and TRBJ1-1; no clear D gene. Being an ORF, TRBV23-1 has a function that is uncertain. V was pared by 6 bases and J by 0 bases, with 11 bases between. The CDR3 is made up of 14 amino acids. CDR3 loop: CASSQGRMNTEAFF. CDR3 nucleotides: TGCGCCAGCAGCCAAGGACGGATGAACACTGAAGCTTTCTTT.

This chain connects TRBV29-1 to TRBJ1-2, with 8 bases matching TRBD1. After removal of 4 bases from V and 7 bases from J, the junction contained 8 bases not matched to a gene. CDR1 and CDR2 (germline): SQVTM, ANQGSEA. The CDR3 runs to 13 residues. The CDR3 protein is CSVAGQGLGGYTF. The CDR3 DNA is TGCAGCGTTGCCGGACAGGGCTTGGGTGGCTACACCTTC.

Sample share makes this clone large (0.1 to 1%). The chain couples TRBV6-8 to TRBJ1-5; D is perhaps TRBD1 (6 bases). This CDR3 spans 13 amino acids. V was pared by 4 bases and J by 5 bases, with 9 bases between. Germline V gives CDR1 MNHGY, CDR2 SAAAGT. The CDR3 DNA follows: TGTGCCAGCAGTTCACAGGGTTATCAGCCCCAGCATTTT. Encoded protein: CASSSQGYQPQHF.

The V call is TRBV19, the J call TRBJ2-7; D is perhaps TRBD1 (6 bases). V was trimmed by 10 bases and J by 2 bases, leaving 15 bases between them. Germline V gives CDR1 LNHDA, CDR2 SQIVND (reference sequence). The CDR3 runs to 13 residues. For the CDR3, the DNA is TGTGCCACTATAAACAGGGAAACCTACGAGCAGTACTTC. Amino acids: CATINRETYEQYF.

This clone was seen more than once but under ten times. V usage is TRBV9 and J usage is TRBJ2-2; 8 bases fit TRBD1. This CDR3 comprises 16 residues. J lost 4 bases, V lost 0 bases, and 5 bases had no gene match. The germline V gene encodes CDR1 SGDLS and CDR2 YYNGEE. CDR3 nucleotide sequence: TGTGCCAGCAGCGTAGCTCACGGACAGGGCACCGGGGAGCTGTTTTTT. Translation gives CASSVAHGQGTGELFF. Variable domain in full (rest from reference TRBV9 and TRBJ2-2): DSGVTQTPKHLITATGQRVTLRCSPRSGDLSVYWYQQSLDQGLQFLIQYYNGEERAKGNILERFSAQQFPDLHSELNLSSLELGDSALYFCASSVAHGQGTGELFFGEGSRLTVL.

V and J are TRBV14 and TRBJ2-3; TRBD2 aligns across 7 bases. There are 18 residues in the CDR3. The germline CDR1 and CDR2 sequences are SGHDN and FVKESK. V lost 4 bases to trimming and J lost 0 bases; unmatched junction nucleotides: 13. The CDR3 DNA reads as TGTGCCAGCAGCCCCAGAGGTTGGGCGGGAGAGAGCACAGATACGCAGTATTTT. Its translation is CASSPRGWAGESTDTQYF.

The rearrangement links TRBV28 to TRBJ2-7; TRBD2 matches 7 bases. The CDR3 has 15 amino acids. Per the germline V gene, CDR1 is MDHEN and CDR2 is SYDVKM. V was clipped by 6 bases and J by 0 bases; unmatched bases: 8. Written as DNA, the CDR3 is TGTGCCAGCAGCCTTGGGCTAGCGGACTCCTACGAGCAGTACTTC. Amino acid sequence: CASSLGLADSYEQYF.

Only a few counts were recorded for this clone. For the CDR3, the DNA is TGTGCCAGCAGTTATCACCGGGACAGGGACGCCTATAATTCACCCCTCCACTTT. As protein: CASSYHRDRDAYNSPLHF. The gene calls are TRBV6-8 and TRBJ1-6; 9 positions agree with TRBD1. The CDR3 consists of 18 residues. V was clipped by 3 bases and J by 2 bases; unmatched bases: 8. Germline V lookup: CDR1 MNHGY, CDR2 SAAAGT.

The V gene is TRBV18, the J gene TRBJ1-2; D may be TRBD1 (6 bases). From germline, CDR1 is KGHSH and CDR2 LQKENI. CDR3 length: 13 residues. Between the trimmed V and J ends, which lost 6 bases and 7 bases, there was a span of 15 bases. The CDR3, as DNA: TGTGCCAGCTCCCCTCGGACAGCTTCTGGCTACACCTTC. This codes for CASSPRTASGYTF.

The chain joins TRBV18 to TRBJ1-2; TRBD1 matches 7 bases. This CDR3 is 15 amino acids long. The V segment lost 2 bases and the J segment 8 bases; nucleotides outside the gene matches: 11. The germline CDR1 and CDR2 sequences are KGHSH and LQKENI. CDR3 amino acids: CASSPGRDSLIGYTF. The CDR3, as DNA: TGTGCCAGCTCACCAGGACGGGACAGTCTTATAGGCTACACCTTC.

J is TRBJ2-2 and V is TRBV6-8, with D uncertain. From germline, CDR1 is MNHGY and CDR2 SAAAGT. V was pared by 2 bases and J by 7 bases, with 5 bases between. The CDR3 totals 12 residues. CDR3 sequence reads: CASSYGNGELFF. For the CDR3, the DNA is TGTGCCAGCAGTTACGGGAACGGGGAGCTGTTTTTT.

The V gene is TRBV5-1, the J gene TRBJ2-2; 10 bases are a match to TRBD1. V shed 4 bases, J shed 4 bases, and the junction held 7 bases outside the gene matches. Germline CDR1 and CDR2: SGHRS and YFSETQ. This CDR3 is built from 16 residues. The CDR3 nucleotides read TGCGCCAGCAGCACGGGACAGGGGAGGAGCACCGGGGAGCTGTTTTTT. Its protein is CASSTGQGRSTGELFF.

The chain couples TRBV18 to TRBJ1-5; possibly TRBD1 for D (5 bases). This CDR3 region has 14 residues. CDR1 is KGHSH and CDR2 is LQKENI in the germline V gene. The V gene lost 6 bases and the J gene lost 6 bases, with 15 bases spanning the gap. The CDR3 DNA sequence: TGTGCCAGCTCTGCCTCAGGGCAGGGTCAGCCCCAGCATTTT. It yields the protein CASSASGQGQPQHF.

Here the CDR3 DNA reads TGTGCCAGCAGCTTAAGCGGGAGAGTGGCCGGGGAGCTGTTTTTT. Protein sequence: CASSLSGRVAGELFF. V and J are TRBV11-3 and TRBJ2-2, with TRBD2 identical over 8 bases. Germline lookup yields CDR1 SGHNT and CDR2 YENEEA. The trim removed 2 bases at V and 6 bases at J, leaving 5 bases unmatched. The length of the CDR3 is 15 residues.

V gene TRBV19 combines with J gene TRBJ2-3; 10 bases map to TRBD1. Unmatched junction bases numbered 6, after V lost 6 bases and J lost 6 bases. The CDR3 contains 14 residues. The V gene's germline CDR1 is LNHDA and CDR2 SQIVND (reference sequence). CDR3 protein: CASSRDRGEDTQYF. CDR3 in DNA: TGTGCCAGTAGCAGGGACAGGGGTGAGGATACGCAGTATTTT.

This clone was seen more than once but under ten times. The chain employs TRBV18 and TRBJ2-1; no reliable D call. This CDR3 region has 12 residues. The germline gives CDR1 KGHSH, CDR2 LQKENI. Between the trimmed V and J ends, which lost 3 bases and 7 bases, there was a span of 7 bases. The CDR3 region has the DNA TGTGCCAGCTCACCCGGAGAAAATGAGCAGTTCTTC. It translates to CASSPGENEQFF. Together with reference TRBV18 and TRBJ2-1, the CDR3 gives the full variable domain: NAGVMQNPRHLVRRRGQEARLRCSPMKGHSHVYWYRQLPEEGLKFMVYLQKENIIDESGMPKERFSAEFPKEGPSILRIQQVVRGDSAAYFCASSPGENEQFFGPGTRLTVL.

The rearrangement uses TRBV19 and TRBJ2-5; D may match TRBD1 or TRBD2 (5 bases each). V dropped 1 base and J dropped 3 bases, with 6 bases sitting between them. CDR1 LNHDA and CDR2 SQIVND come from the germline V gene (reference sequence). The CDR3 covers 13 residues. CDR3 DNA sequence: TGTGCCAGTAGTATAGGAGGGGAAGAGACCCAGTACTTC. This encodes CASSIGGEETQYF.

J is TRBJ2-1 and V is TRBV14; D perhaps matches TRBD2 (6 bases). Germline V CDR1 and CDR2: SGHDN, FVKESK. The CDR3 loop spans 17 amino acids. The V end lost 4 bases, the J end lost 2 bases, and 18 bases lay between the germline ends. CDR3 nucleotides: TGTGCCAGCAGCCTTGACTTGTGGCGGGGAACCTACAATGAGCAGTTCTTC. Translating gives CASSLDLWRGTYNEQFF. Variable domain in full (rest from reference TRBV14 and TRBJ2-1): EAGVTQFPSHSVIEKGQTVTLRCDPISGHDNLYWYRRVMGKEIKFLLHFVKESKQDESGMPNNRFLAERTGGTYSTLKVQPAELEDSGVYFCASSLDLWRGTYNEQFFGPGTRLTVL.

J is TRBJ2-3 and V is TRBV9; D uncertain. V shed 0 bases and J shed 4 bases, with 9 bases lying between them. The CDR3 extends over 14 amino acids. Germline CDR1 reads SGDLS; CDR2 reads YYNGEE. CDR3 sequence reads: CASSVEDPADTQYF. CDR3 nucleotide sequence: TGTGCCAGCAGCGTAGAGGATCCCGCAGATACGCAGTATTTT.

The genes are TRBV6-7 and TRBJ1-2; D remains ambiguous. TRBV6-7 is flagged as an ORF with uncertain function. With 4 bases removed from V and 4 bases from J, the gap between germline ends came to 4 bases. The CDR3 spans 11 residues. Here the CDR3 reads CASSWGYGYTF. The DNA of the CDR3 is TGTGCCAGCAGTTGGGGCTATGGCTACACCTTC.

The chain is built from TRBV5-1 and TRBJ2-5; the D gene could be TRBD1 or TRBD2 (6 bases each). Per germline, CDR1 SGHRS and CDR2 YFSETQ. This CDR3 spans 15 amino acids. Trimming pared 1 base from V and 5 bases from J, leaving 15 bases between. CDR3 coding DNA: TGCGCCAGCAGCTTGTTTCGTGGGGGGCTCGAGACCCAGTACTTC. Its protein is CASSLFRGGLETQYF.

By its share, this clone is medium-sized. The rearrangement uses TRBV6-8 and TRBJ2-5; 7 bases match TRBD2. The CDR3 covers 14 residues. V lost 5 bases to trimming and J lost 5 bases; unmatched junction nucleotides: 8. CDR1 MNHGY and CDR2 SAAAGT come from the germline V gene. The CDR3 spells CASSPGGRIETQYF. The CDR3 DNA sequence: TGTGCCAGCAGTCCAGGCGGGAGAATCGAGACCCAGTACTTC.

This clone is judged large. The V call is TRBV6-8, the J call TRBJ2-3; 8 positions match TRBD2. V shed 2 bases, J shed 0 bases, and the junction held 1 base outside the gene matches. The CDR3 totals 15 residues. Germline CDR1 is MNHGY and CDR2 is SAAAGT. CDR3 protein: CASSYAGGSTDTQYF. The CDR3 DNA sequence: TGTGCCAGCAGTTACGCGGGAGGTAGCACAGATACGCAGTATTTT.

This chain connects TRBV10-2 to TRBJ2-1; weak D call: TRBD1 (5 bases). V was trimmed by 4 bases and J by 8 bases, leaving 15 bases between them. The CDR3 runs 14 residues. Germline lookup yields CDR1 WSHSY and CDR2 SAAADI. The CDR3 DNA follows: TGCGCCAGCAGTGGACAGACAGCTGGGGATGAGCAGTTCTTC. Translating it yields CASSGQTAGDEQFF.

This clone was seen a handful of times. The V call is TRBV11-3, the J call TRBJ2-2; D is possibly TRBD1 or TRBD2 (5 bases each). This CDR3 comprises 16 residues. V dropped 2 bases and J dropped 7 bases, with 17 bases sitting between them. The V gene's germline CDR1 is SGHNT and CDR2 YENEEA. The CDR3 DNA is TGTGCCAGCAGCTTACTCGGGGCGCCGGAAAGCGGGGAGCTGTTTTTT. This sequence encodes CASSLLGAPESGELFF.

This clone has more than one count but fewer than ten. The rearrangement joins TRBV15 to TRBJ2-1; possibly TRBD1 for D (6 bases). This CDR3 has 15 amino acids. With 6 bases removed from V and 4 bases from J, the gap between germline ends came to 16 bases. Germline values: CDR1 LNHNV, CDR2 YYDKDF (reference sequence). CDR3 DNA: TGTGCCACCAGGCTCCCAGGGGCCTTATACAATGAGCAGTTCTTC. Residues: CATRLPGALYNEQFF.

In this sample, this clone turned up once. J is TRBJ1-5 and V is TRBV29-1; the D is unclear. The CDR3 is made up of 13 amino acids. Trimming took off 4 bases at V and 6 bases at J, with 13 bases between the two ends. The germline V gene has CDR1 SQVTM and CDR2 ANQGSEA. The CDR3 region has the DNA TGCAGCGTTGTATCGAGGGCCGGTCAGCCCCAGCATTTT. Its translation: CSVVSRAGQPQHF.

By sample fraction, this clone is medium-sized. The chain recombines TRBV9 with TRBJ2-7; D not resolved. The CDR3 has 13 amino acids. V dropped 6 bases and J dropped 3 bases, with 13 bases sitting between them. Germline V gene lookup returns CDR1 SGDLS and CDR2 YYNGEE. This chain's CDR3 is CASMTPADYEQYF. As DNA, the CDR3 is TGTGCCAGCATGACTCCAGCTGACTACGAGCAGTACTTC.

This rearrangement joins TRBV25-1 to TRBJ1-4, with 8 bases fitting TRBD1. CDR3 size: 17 residues. J lost 6 bases, V lost 1 base, and 10 bases had no gene match. Germline V gene data show CDR1 as MGHDK and CDR2 as SYGVNS. The CDR3 here is CASSEFRGGTGDEKLFF. The CDR3 nucleotides read TGTGCCAGCAGTGAATTTAGGGGAGGGACAGGTGATGAAAAACTGTTTTTT. The full variable domain, with the rest looked up from reference TRBV25-1 and TRBJ1-4, is EADIYQTPRYLVIGTGKKITLECSQTMGHDKMYWYQQDPGMELHLIHYSYGVNSTEKGDLSSESTVSRIRTEHFPLTLESARPSHTSQYLCASSEFRGGTGDEKLFFGSGTQLSVL.